This is a list of T cell receptor beta chains from one sample in a study of Ad26.COV2.S vaccination and SARS-CoV-2 variants. Libraries were prepared by immunoSEQ multiplex PCR; TCRdb keeps only in-frame clonotypes and omits some of them. The sample records 450,000 to 550,000 clones, 85% to 90% being singletons. The sample in question was peripheral blood, obtained in a trial of Ad26.COV2.S vaccine versus placebo. The receptors here all came from a person between 18 and 65 years old who received the Ad26.COV2.S COVID-19 vaccine or a placebo. Both conserved end residues are part of each CDR3. A D gene is named only where the DNA matches it firmly. Expanded clones get a size class; other rows say once, few or many, or leave the size out.

V	D	J	size	DNA	CDR3
TRBV3-1/TRBV3-2	-	TRBJ1-1	-	TGTGCCAGCAGCCAAGATGGCACAGTGGCTGAAGCTTTCTTT	CASSQDGTVAEAFF
TRBV10-2	-	TRBJ1-1	-	TGCGCCAGCAGTGAGCTACGGCGGACTGAAGCTTTCTTT	CASSELRRTEAFF
TRBV7-8	-	TRBJ1-6	-	TGTGCCAGCAGCCTGGACTCACCCCTCCACTTT	CASSLDSPLHF
TRBV29-1	TRBD1	TRBJ1-5	once	TGCAGCGTTGTAACAGGGGGCTTGGGCAATCAGCCCCAGCATTTT	CSVVTGGLGNQPQHF
TRBV24-1	-	TRBJ1-1	-	TGTGCCACCAGTGCTCAAGGAGGGGGTACTGAAGCTTTCTTT	CATSAQGGGTEAFF
TRBV15	TRBD1	TRBJ2-2	-	TGTGCCACCAGCAGGGGGGGACAGGGGGTCGTCACCGGGGAGCTGTTTTTT	CATSRGGQGVVTGELFF
TRBV5-6	-	TRBJ2-6	once	TGTGCCAGCAGCTTTTGGGGGCCCTCTGGGGCCAACGTCCTGACTTTC	CASSFWGPSGANVLTF
TRBV25-1	-	TRBJ2-3	-	TGTGCCAGCAGTGAACGGGGGACCCAGGGAGATACGCAGTATTTT	CASSERGTQGDTQYF
TRBV4-3	TRBD1	TRBJ1-4	-	TGCGCCAGCAGCCATGACAGGGGGCTTGATGAAAAACTGTTTTTT	CASSHDRGLDEKLFF
TRBV4-3	-	TRBJ2-2	-	TGCGCCAGCAGCCAAACGGTCCCTGTGGGGGAGCTGTTTTTT	CASSQTVPVGELFF
TRBV5-1	-	TRBJ2-3	-	TGCGCCAGCAGCCCTCTCCTCAGCGCGGATACGCGGTATTTT	CASSPLLSADTRYF
TRBV5-4	TRBD2	TRBJ2-1	-	TGTGCCAGCAGCTTGCTAATAGCGGGGGGCCGGAATGAGCAGTTCTTC	CASSLLIAGGRNEQFF
TRBV4-3	TRBD1	TRBJ1-5	-	TGCGCCAGCAGCCAAGATTATACGGACAGGGGGGATCAGCCCCAGCATTTT	CASSQDYTDRGDQPQHF
TRBV4-2	TRBD2	TRBJ2-7	few	TGTGCCAGCAGCCAAGCCTCACTAGCGGGGTACTACGAGCAGTACTTC	CASSQASLAGYYEQYF
TRBV2	TRBD1	TRBJ1-2	-	TGTGCCAGCAGTGCACAGGGGGCTGGCTATGGCTACACCTTC	CASSAQGAGYGYTF
TRBV6-6	-	TRBJ1-2	once	TGTGCCAGCAGTTACTCTGAGGACGAGAAAATGCGCTACACCTTC	CASSYSEDEKMRYTF
TRBV5-1	TRBD1	TRBJ1-1	-	TGCGCCAGCAGCAAAACCACAGGGGATAGGACTGAAGCTTTCTTT	CASSKTTGDRTEAFF
TRBV5-1	TRBD1	TRBJ2-7	few	TGCGCCAGCAGCTTCCGGGACAGGACCTACGAGCAGTACTTC	CASSFRDRTYEQYF
TRBV19	-	TRBJ1-5	-	TGTGCCAGTAGTATAGATGGCCAGGTGGGACAGCCCCAGCATTTT	CASSIDGQVGQPQHF
TRBV5-1	TRBD2	TRBJ2-3	-	TGCGCCAGCAGCTACAGGACTACTAGCGGGGGAACGCAGTATTTT	CASSYRTTSGGTQYF